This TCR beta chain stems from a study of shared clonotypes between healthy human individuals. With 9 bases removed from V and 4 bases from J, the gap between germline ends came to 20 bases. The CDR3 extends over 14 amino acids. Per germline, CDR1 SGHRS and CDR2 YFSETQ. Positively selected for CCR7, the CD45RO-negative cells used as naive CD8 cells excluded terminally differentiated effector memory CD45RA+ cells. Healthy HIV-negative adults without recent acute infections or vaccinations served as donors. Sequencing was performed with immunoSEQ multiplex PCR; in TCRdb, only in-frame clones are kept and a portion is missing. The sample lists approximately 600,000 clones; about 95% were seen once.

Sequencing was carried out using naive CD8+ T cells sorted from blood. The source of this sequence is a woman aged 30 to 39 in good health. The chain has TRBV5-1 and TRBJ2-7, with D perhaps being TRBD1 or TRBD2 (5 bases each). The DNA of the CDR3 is TGCGCCAACCTTCCCCAGGGAGAACGTTACGAGCAGTACTTC. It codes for CANLPQGERYEQYF.